A selection of T cell receptor beta chains follows, all from one sample in a study of blood T cell repertoires in COVID-19. Clones were sequenced by immunoSEQ multiplex PCR, and TCRdb holds only the in-frame ones, with some missing. The table lists about 76,000 clones, 75% to 85% of them singletons, with over 40% in the top ten. The sample was peripheral blood. Receptors were obtained from a man at least 80 years old with acute or convalescent COVID-19. CDR3s include the opening cysteine and the closing phenylalanine or tryptophan. D genes are given only for firm matches. Clone size appears in some rows only: once, few, many, or a class for an expanded clone.

v_gene	j_gene	abundance	d_gene	CDR3aa	CDR3nt
TRBV5-1	TRBJ1-2	.	.	CASTSGFGYGYTF	TGCGCCAGCACATCAGGTTTCGGCTATGGCTACACCTTC
TRBV6-2/TRBV6-3	TRBJ1-2	few	TRBD1	CASSQTGNYGYTF	TGTGCCAGCAGTCAGACAGGGAACTATGGCTACACCTTC
TRBV18	TRBJ1-4	.	TRBD1	CASSSGTASRNEKLFF	TGTGCCAGCTCATCCGGGACAGCCTCCCGTAATGAAAAACTGTTTTTT
TRBV6-5	TRBJ2-3	.	TRBD1	CASRDRGRTDTQYF	TGTGCCAGCAGGGACAGGGGACGAACAGATACGCAGTATTTT
TRBV27	TRBJ2-2	.	.	CASSLRAGGSYTGELFF	TGTGCCAGCAGTTTAAGGGCGGGTGGCAGCTACACCGGGGAGCTGTTTTTT
TRBV4-2	TRBJ2-3	.	.	CASSQDPGGYSSTDTQYF	TGTGCCAGCAGCCAAGATCCTGGGGGCTACAGTAGCACAGATACGCAGTATTTT
TRBV19	TRBJ1-2	.	TRBD1	CASRGPDRAYGYTF	TGTGCCAGTAGAGGGCCGGACAGGGCCTATGGCTACACCTTC
TRBV5-1	TRBJ2-7	.	.	CASSSPGSSSQQYF	TGCGCCAGCAGCTCACCGGGATCCTCGTCTCAGCAGTACTTC
TRBV27	TRBJ2-1	.	TRBD2	CASSPFRGWGLAGAINEQFF	TGTGCCAGCAGTCCGTTTCGTGGCTGGGGACTAGCTGGGGCCATCAATGAGCAGTTCTTC
TRBV28	TRBJ2-3	once	TRBD2	CASSLTSGGQDTQYF	TGTGCCAGCAGTTTAACCAGCGGGGGGCAAGATACGCAGTATTTT
TRBV18	TRBJ1-2	.	TRBD1	CASSTGGAYGYTF	TGTGCCAGCTCAACAGGGGGCGCATATGGCTACACCTTC
TRBV6-2/TRBV6-3	TRBJ2-2	.	TRBD1	CASSYGNRGLSTGELFF	TGTGCCAGCAGCTATGGTAACAGGGGGTTAAGCACCGGGGAGCTGTTTTTT
TRBV6-5	TRBJ1-1	.	.	CASSPPLGPEAFF	TGTGCCAGCAGCCCCCCCCTGGGGCCTGAAGCTTTCTTT
TRBV28	TRBJ1-1	few	TRBD1	CASSLYRGTEAFF	TGTGCCAGCAGTTTGTACAGGGGAACTGAAGCTTTCTTT
TRBV30	TRBJ1-3	once	.	CAWQGGGSGNTIYF	TGTGCCTGGCAAGGCGGCGGCTCTGGAAACACCATATATTTT
TRBV2	TRBJ1-5	.	.	CASSNMDRNQPQHF	TGTGCCAGCAGTAATATGGACAGAAATCAGCCCCAGCATTTT
TRBV6-5	TRBJ1-1	.	TRBD1	CASSSDDRGNTEAFF	TGTGCCAGCAGTTCCGACGACAGGGGGAACACTGAAGCTTTCTTT
TRBV19	TRBJ2-1	.	.	CASKPKERSSYNEQFF	TGTGCCAGTAAACCTAAGGAGAGGAGCTCCTACAATGAGCAGTTCTTC
TRBV7-2	TRBJ1-1	.	TRBD1	CASSYTGDTEAFF	TGTGCCAGCAGCTATACAGGGGACACTGAAGCTTTCTTT
TRBV28	TRBJ1-1	.	TRBD1	CASSSLRGWNTEAFF	TGTGCCAGCAGTTCCCTCAGGGGGTGGAACACTGAAGCTTTCTTT
TRBV6-5	TRBJ1-2	.	.	CASSYDRSNYGYTF	TGTGCCAGCAGTTATGACAGAAGTAACTATGGCTACACCTTC
TRBV18	TRBJ2-7	.	TRBD2	CASSPRGLAGNYEQYF	TGTGCCAGCTCACCAAGAGGACTAGCGGGAAACTACGAGCAGTACTTC
TRBV28	TRBJ2-3	.	.	CASRLQDGRDTQYF	TGTGCCAGCAGACTTCAGGACGGGAGAGATACGCAGTATTTT
TRBV21-1	TRBJ2-7	.	.	CASSKGPILTYEQYF	TGTGCCAGCAGCAAGGGGCCAATCTTGACCTACGAGCAGTACTTC
TRBV18	TRBJ1-5	.	.	CASSLQGNQPQHF	TGTGCCAGCTCACTCCAGGGTAATCAGCCCCAGCATTTT
TRBV5-1	TRBJ2-1	.	TRBD2	CASSLGSGGYNEQFF	TGCGCCAGCAGCTTGGGTAGCGGGGGATACAATGAGCAGTTCTTC
TRBV7-2	TRBJ1-6	.	.	CASSSGRGDRAPLHF	TGTGCCAGCAGCTCAGGGCGGGGGGATAGGGCACCCCTCCACTTT
TRBV2	TRBJ1-2	.	TRBD1	CASRRDSSNYGYTF	TGTGCCAGCAGGCGGGACAGTTCTAACTATGGCTACACCTTC
TRBV28	TRBJ2-7	once	.	CASSSGYEQYF	TGTGCCAGCAGTTCAGGCTACGAGCAGTACTTC
TRBV14	TRBJ1-2	.	TRBD1	CASSQKTGTAYGYTF	TGTGCCAGCAGCCAAAAGACCGGGACAGCCTATGGCTACACCTTC
TRBV6-5	TRBJ1-1	.	TRBD1	CASSRQGFGNTEAFF	TGTGCCAGCAGCCGACAGGGGTTCGGGAACACTGAAGCTTTCTTT
TRBV7-2	TRBJ2-7	.	TRBD1	CASSVTLDRGPVGQYF	TGTGCCAGCAGCGTAACCCTGGACAGGGGCCCGGTGGGGCAGTACTTC
TRBV7-6	TRBJ1-1	many	.	CASSPEATNTEAFF	TGTGCCAGCAGCCCAGAAGCGACGAACACTGAAGCTTTCTTT
TRBV5-1	TRBJ2-1	.	TRBD2	CASSSRTSGAINEQFF	TGCGCCAGCAGCTCCAGGACTAGCGGAGCAATCAATGAGCAGTTCTTC
TRBV24-1	TRBJ2-5	.	.	CATSDFRGGRGETQYF	TGTGCCACCAGTGATTTTAGGGGGGGGCGAGGCGAGACCCAGTACTTC
TRBV5-6	TRBJ1-1	.	.	CASSLYQLNTEAFF	TGTGCCAGCAGCTTGTATCAGTTGAACACTGAAGCTTTCTTT
TRBV28	TRBJ1-1	.	TRBD1	CASSPQDRVTEAFF	TGTGCCAGCAGTCCCCAAGACAGGGTTACTGAAGCTTTCTTT
TRBV7-6	TRBJ2-1	.	TRBD2	CASSSQTSGISNEQFF	TGTGCCAGCAGCTCCCAAACTAGCGGGATAAGTAATGAGCAGTTCTTC
TRBV6-5	TRBJ1-6	few	.	CASSYLQDSPLHF	TGTGCCAGCAGTTACCTACAGGATTCACCCCTCCACTTT
TRBV18	TRBJ2-7	.	TRBD1	CASSRDRGQDEQYF	TGTGCCAGCTCACGGGACAGGGGGCAAGACGAGCAGTACTTC
TRBV7-3	TRBJ1-1	.	.	CASSAQENTEAFF	TGTGCCAGCAGCGCACAGGAGAACACTGAAGCTTTCTTT
TRBV19	TRBJ2-7	.	TRBD2	CASSTSGGVSYEQYF	TGTGCCAGTAGTACCTCCGGGGGGGTATCCTACGAGCAGTACTTC
TRBV6-2/TRBV6-3	TRBJ2-1	.	TRBD1	CASSKSTGFNNEQFF	TGTGCCAGCAGTAAATCGACAGGGTTTAACAATGAGCAGTTCTTC
TRBV5-1	TRBJ2-3	.	TRBD1	CASSGQGRTDTQYF	TGCGCCAGCAGCGGACAGGGAAGGACAGATACGCAGTATTTT
TRBV6-5	TRBJ1-2	.	.	CATRQNYGYTF	TGTGCCACCAGACAGAACTATGGCTACACCTTC
TRBV7-3	TRBJ2-1	once	TRBD2	CASSLHGTSGVEAYNEQFF	TGTGCCAGCAGCTTACACGGGACTAGCGGGGTTGAAGCCTACAATGAGCAGTTCTTC
TRBV27	TRBJ2-7	once	TRBD2	CASSSPQLAGVHHEQYF	TGTGCCAGCAGTTCACCCCAGTTAGCGGGAGTTCACCACGAGCAGTACTTC
TRBV4-1	TRBJ2-7	.	.	CASSKTTGTFSYEQYF	TGCGCCAGCAGCAAGACTACCGGGACTTTCTCCTACGAGCAGTACTTC